This T cell receptor (beta chain) was captured by sequencing in a study of identical twins. Using its own MiXCR run on the 5' RACE reads, TCRdb lists one record per CDR3 protein. The sample shows around 690,000 distinct CDR3 sequences, roughly 20% of them seen only once. This clonotype was counted only a few times. CDR3 length: 15 amino acids. Trimming stripped 5 bases from V and 4 bases from J, with 15 bases between. These data were likewise used in another study, on T cells expressing NK-cell markers.

The receptor's source is a young woman in good health. Sequenced sample: PBMCs. V gene TRBV12-3 or TRBV12-4 combines with J gene TRBJ2-1; D might be TRBD1 (6 bases). CDR3 loop: CASSGRGRWYNEQFF. CDR3 in DNA: TGTGCCAGCAGTGGAAGGGGGAGATGGTACAATGAGCAGTTCTTC.